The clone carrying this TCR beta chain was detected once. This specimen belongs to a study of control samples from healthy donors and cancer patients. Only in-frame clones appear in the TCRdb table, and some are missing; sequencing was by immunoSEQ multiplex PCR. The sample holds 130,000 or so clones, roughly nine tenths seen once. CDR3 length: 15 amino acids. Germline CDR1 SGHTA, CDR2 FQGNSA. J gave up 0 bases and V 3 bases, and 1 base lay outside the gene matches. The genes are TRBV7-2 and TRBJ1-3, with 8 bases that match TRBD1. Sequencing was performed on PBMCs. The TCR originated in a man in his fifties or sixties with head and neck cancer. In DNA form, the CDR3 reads TGTGCCAGCAGCTTTGACAGGGGCTCTGGAAACACCATATATTTT. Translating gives CASSFDRGSGNTIYF.